Below are 5 T cell receptor beta chains sequenced from a single sample in a study of T-cell memory formation after mild COVID-19. One entry per CDR3 protein, called by TCRdb with MiXCR from the 5' RACE reads. Among 580,000 or so distinct CDR3 sequences listed, around 16% were seen once. The material sequenced was PBMCs or a T cell subset sorted from them (not recorded which). These TCRs come from an adult woman who had mild COVID-19 (a few samples of this study predate the infection). Cell type and time point are not known.

The table lists this clonotype with a few counts. CDR3 in amino acids: CASSPGAAGGRSQETQYF. The CDR3 nucleotides are TGCGCCAGCAGCCCGGGTGCAGCGGGAGGGCGTTCCCAAGAGACCCAGTACTTC. This chain uses TRBV5-1 with TRBJ2-5, with TRBD2 identical over 10 bases. Unmatched junction bases numbered 13, after V lost 4 bases and J lost 1 base. In germline, CDR1 is SGHRS, CDR2 YFSETQ. This CDR3 has 18 residues.

This chain joins TRBV4-3 and TRBJ2-7; 8 bases are shared with TRBD1. The V segment lost 8 bases and the J segment 0 bases; nucleotides outside the gene matches: 9. The CDR3 is 15 amino acids. Per germline, CDR1 LGHNA and CDR2 YSLEER. DNA of the CDR3: TGCGCCAGCCGACTAGACAGGGGAAGCTCCTACGAGCAGTACTTC. Translated: CASRLDRGSSYEQYF.

This clonotype has just a few counts. V gene TRBV4-1 combines with J gene TRBJ2-1, with 9 nucleotides matching TRBD1. CDR1 is MGHRA and CDR2 is YSYEKL in the germline V gene. The CDR3 runs 15 residues. V was clipped by 0 bases and J by 6 bases; unmatched bases: 3. Here the CDR3 DNA reads TGCGCCAGCAGCCAAGATTGGGACAGGGTCAATGAGCAGTTCTTC. Protein product: CASSQDWDRVNEQFF.

This clonotype came up a few times. The chain joins TRBV7-9 to TRBJ1-1; D perhaps matches TRBD1 (6 bases). Germline V lookup: CDR1 SEHNR, CDR2 FQNEAQ (reference sequence). This CDR3 comprises 14 residues. V gave up 5 bases and J gave up 4 bases, with 14 bases separating them. The CDR3 nucleotides read TGTGCCAGCAGCGTAAGCGGGGGCGTCACTGAAGCTTTCTTT. It yields the protein CASSVSGGVTEAFF.

This clonotype occurred many times. V and J are TRBV27 and TRBJ2-1; D not certain. V was trimmed by 5 bases and J by 2 bases, leaving 13 bases between them. The germline CDR1 and CDR2 sequences are MNHEY and SMNVEV (reference sequence). This CDR3 contains 15 residues. The CDR3 protein is CASSPGGRPYNEQFF. In DNA, the CDR3 is TGTGCCAGCAGTCCCGGCGGTAGGCCCTACAATGAGCAGTTCTTC.